The table lists the clone carrying this T cell receptor (beta chain) with a few counts. Its matching antigen is unknown. J lost 2 bases, V lost 0 bases, and 9 bases had no gene match. Germline V gene data show CDR1 as DFQATT and CDR2 as SNEGSKA (reference sequence). The length of the CDR3 is 17 residues. Graves' hyperthyroidism is called stable when ophthalmopathy does not progress within 18 months. Diagnoses used clinical symptoms, serum thyroxine and TRAb, thyroid ultrasound and orbital computed tomography. This entry comes from a study of T cells in Graves' hyperthyroidism and ophthalmopathy. Study overall: Peripheral blood was secured at the point of initial diagnosis, before any treatment.

Amplification of TCR beta CDR3 regions was performed using RNA transcripts as template. TCR CDR3 regions were first amplified by RT-PCR with HTBI primers. TCRdb re-derived calls from the multiplex PCR reads in MiXCR, one entry per CDR3 protein. The sample comprises a few hundred thousand distinct CDR3 sequences, 15% to 18% of which are singletons, and 12% to 15% rests with the top ten. Study-level findings and limits: Model predictions of ophthalmopathy came a median roughly 6.4 months before onset.

V usage is TRBV20-1 and J usage is TRBJ2-2, with 7 bases identical to TRBD1. The receptor was derived from a woman between 18 and 29 years old with Graves' hyperthyroidism. Source material: blood. Here the CDR3 reads CSAREPTGDANTGELFF. The CDR3 DNA is TGCAGTGCTAGAGAGCCCACAGGGGATGCAAACACCGGGGAGCTGTTTTTT.